The rows below give T cell receptor beta chains drawn from one sample of a study of T-cell memory formation after mild COVID-19. A single record per CDR3 protein comes from TCRdb applying MiXCR to the 5' RACE reads. The top ten hold 20% to 25% of the sample, which has some 250,000 distinct CDR3 sequences, roughly 9.4% seen once. The sample consisted of PBMCs or a T cell subset sorted from them (not recorded which). Every receptor here comes from a man between 18 and 35 years old who had mild COVID-19 (a few samples of this study predate the infection). Cell type and time point are not known. Both conserved end residues are trimmed from each CDR3. D genes are given only for firm matches. Expanded clones get a size class; other rows say once, few or many, or leave the size out.

J | D | size | V | CDR3
TRBJ2-2 | NA | few | TRBV5-1 | ASSLALQGTGELF
TRBJ2-2 | TRBD1 | NA | TRBV5-6 | ASSFPGQWGTGELF
TRBJ1-2 | NA | NA | TRBV5-8 | ASSFRTLANYGYT
TRBJ2-5 | NA | NA | TRBV10-3 | AISEPGTQETQY
TRBJ1-3 | TRBD1 | NA | TRBV9 | ASSEGAGGSGNTIY
TRBJ2-3 | TRBD2 | few | TRBV7-8 | ASSPDAGGVTDTQY
TRBJ2-5 | NA | NA | TRBV5-1 | ASSKEGGLETQY
TRBJ2-5 | NA | NA | TRBV5-5 | ASSNRRDGLETQY
TRBJ2-3 | NA | few | TRBV19 | ASLLTDTQY
TRBJ2-6 | NA | few | TRBV30 | AWSVPGYGANVLT
TRBJ2-3 | NA | NA | TRBV11-2 | ASSLGNGGRDTQY
TRBJ2-5 | TRBD2 | few | TRBV3-1 | ASSPRGQRGPQETQY
TRBJ2-1 | NA | NA | TRBV12-3/TRBV12-4 | ASSFPGEYNEQF
TRBJ1-2 | NA | few | TRBV3-1 | ASSQGGPGYGYT
TRBJ1-2 | NA | NA | TRBV12-3/TRBV12-4 | ASSHGGPLGYT
TRBJ2-2 | TRBD2 | NA | TRBV2 | ASSDIAGETNTGELF
TRBJ2-7 | NA | NA | TRBV5-6 | ASSSGPGDEQY
TRBJ1-1 | NA | few | TRBV7-9 | ASSLVGRPNTEAF
TRBJ1-5 | TRBD1 | NA | TRBV4-3 | ASSRGPGNQPQH
TRBJ1-2 | NA | many | TRBV24-1 | ATSDRGGTGYT
TRBJ2-3 | NA | few | TRBV7-3 | ASSLWTKITDTQY
TRBJ1-1 | TRBD1 | NA | TRBV14 | ASTRTGGTEAF
TRBJ2-1 | TRBD1 | NA | TRBV7-3 | ASSLSGTQTGNEQF
TRBJ1-2 | NA | few | TRBV6-5 | ASSQTGLRGYT
TRBJ1-4 | NA | NA | TRBV28 | AISTTGAEKLF
TRBJ1-4 | TRBD1 | few | TRBV6-1 | ASAADRGGEKLF
TRBJ2-5 | NA | medium-sized | TRBV5-1 | ASSLEETQY
TRBJ2-1 | NA | few | TRBV20-1 | GTSSYNEQF
TRBJ2-7 | NA | NA | TRBV9 | ASSVGSHSYEQY
TRBJ1-6 | NA | few | TRBV28 | ASSLDLGLSSYNSPLH
TRBJ2-3 | TRBD2 | many | TRBV11-2 | ASSLESGVAGARRRGTQY
TRBJ1-4 | NA | few | TRBV9 | ASSVRGWAPWGEKLF
TRBJ2-3 | NA | few | TRBV3-1 | ASSQAWDRNTDTQY
TRBJ2-4 | NA | many | TRBV6-5 | ASSFYSRGTLAKNIQY
TRBJ2-7 | TRBD2 | NA | TRBV29-1 | SVELAGGPPYEQY
TRBJ2-2 | TRBD1 | NA | TRBV5-1 | ASSAQGAVSGELF
TRBJ1-5 | NA | few | TRBV27 | ASSLTAPYSNQPQH
TRBJ2-7 | TRBD1 | few | TRBV20-1 | SARLDRSSYEQY
TRBJ2-3 | NA | NA | TRBV5-1 | ASSLENRDTQY
TRBJ1-5 | NA | few | TRBV6-2/TRBV6-3 | ASSNGVRSLLGQPQH
TRBJ1-1 | NA | NA | TRBV12-3/TRBV12-4 | ASTLGGRGRATEAF